Detailed here is one T cell receptor (beta chain). Sequencing used immunoSEQ multiplex PCR; TCRdb keeps in-frame clones, though not all of them. The repertoire holds some 260,000 clones, with 60% to 75% as singletons. This CDR3 is built from 14 residues. Trimming removed 5 bases from V and 7 bases from J, with 12 bases in between. Germline V lookup: CDR1 MRHNA, CDR2 SNTAGT. The data derive from a study of blood T cell repertoires in COVID-19. Study summary: Spain, Italy and the United States supplied samples that represented acute and convalescent COVID-19.

The genes are TRBV6-4 and TRBJ1-6; D is perhaps TRBD1 (6 bases). The TCR sequence derives from an elderly woman with acute or convalescent COVID-19. The sample was peripheral blood. The CDR3 sequence is CASSIQGWNSPLHF. The CDR3 bases are TGTGCCAGCAGTATTCAGGGGTGGAATTCACCCCTCCACTTT.